This T cell receptor beta chain emerged from a study of early stage breast cancer tumors (dated by TCRdb to 2016 to 2017). General notes on the study: Of the roughly 17 invasive breast tumors, roughly eleven were found to be estrogen receptor-positive, progesterone receptor-positive and HER2-negative. Of the roughly twelve ER+/PR+/HER2- tumors, eight were classified as invasive ductal carcinomas and four as invasive lobular carcinomas. The average read coverage per sample was around 10-fold. The samples as a whole yielded some 2,700,000 detected templates, corresponding to roughly 1.1 million unique clonotypes.

Two independent genomic DNA replicates were amplified for each sample, with approximately 0.5 ug used for blood and about 1.5 ug for tumor or normal breast. Following the manufacturer's instructions, the ImmunoSeq Intro kit was used to carry out TCRB sequencing on genomic DNA. For absolute quantification, the roughly 32-cycle multiplex PCR included proprietary primers along with spike-in control sequences. Single-end 150-bp reads were used to sequence an 87-bp fragment spanning the CDR3 and the flanking V and J genes. Seven samples, each with two replicates, were multiplexed per lane of an Illumina MiSeq using version 3.0 chemistry. In the authors' own workflow: The vendor's proprietary pipeline processed the raw data and merged both replicates into a single result for each sample. To define clonotypes, the study grouped productive rearrangements that shared the V-gene family, CDR3 amino acid sequence and J-gene segment. Clonality was computed as 1 minus the normalized Shannon entropy (Pielou evenness) of TCRB abundances. To estimate T cell density, the total number of templates was divided by the number of input cells, which was inferred from the amount of DNA input. Recon with default parameters was used to estimate total repertoire diversity and clonality. A clonotype was considered tumor-enriched if its abundance in tumor exceeded 0.1% and was at least 32-fold higher than its abundance in normal breast. Not all clones reach the TCRdb copy of this immuneACCESS table, which keeps in-frame sequences only. Checked studies attribute under half of the gap to unresolved V genes and leave the rest unexplained. V and J calls and clone size follow that table, whereas D and trimming were derived from the DNA. The sample table holds some 75,000 clones, of which 70% to 85% were seen once. The leading ten clones occupy 3.5% of the sample.

Here is what the overall study found, with its caveats: Enriched TCRB sequences shared across patients were mostly commonly generated sequences, unlikely to play an important role in the tumor microenvironment. Greater similarity was observed between blood and normal breast repertoires than between blood and tumor repertoires, and tumor was distinguished from normal in about 90% of the 16 patients when each tissue was compared with blood. Because the cohort was small, a breakdown by tumor subtype could not be done. Compared with adjacent normal breast tissue, tumors had roughly 2.5-fold higher T cell density and higher clonality. Bulk genomic DNA sequencing of unsorted cells missed chain pairing and functional markers such as CD4, CD8 and FOXP3.

Regarding this clone: Its binding antigen is unknown. No much larger clone exists at a distance of one base, and base qualities are not known.

The study profiled bulk TCR beta-chain repertoires in matched peripheral blood, tumor and adjacent normal breast tissue taken from about 16 patients with early-stage breast cancer. Before surgery, roughly 4.5-11 mL of whole blood was collected into EDTA tubes and then processed within 2 hours. Peripheral blood mononuclear cells were isolated by Ficoll-Paque centrifugation in SepMate-50 tubes. For storage in liquid nitrogen, PBMCs were cryopreserved as aliquots of 2 to 4 million cells in about 90% FBS with around 10% DMSO. The Qiagen AllPrep DNA/RNA Mini kit was used for genomic DNA extraction. According to the germline V gene, CDR1 reads KGHSH and CDR2 reads LQKENI. Ends trimmed: V by 3 bases, J by 6 bases; bases unmatched to a gene: 12. Taken from cysteine to phenylalanine, the CDR3 has 16 residues. Only the CDR3 DNA is retained, 48 bases long and in frame from the first base.

Sequencing input: blood. This clonotype was sampled from a person in their sixties with breast cancer. The V and J genes are TRBV18 and TRBJ2-7; 9 central bases correspond to TRBD2. CDR3 sequence: CASSPQGASGVLEQYF. The DNA sequence is TGTGCCAGCTCACCCCAGGGCGCTAGCGGGGTGCTCGAGCAGTACTTC.